This TCR beta chain was documented in a study of blood T cell repertoires in COVID-19. Study background: The United States, Italy and Spain provided the acute and convalescent COVID-19 samples. Sources were T cells, B-cell-depleted T cells, or PBMCs; the material itself was cDNA or gDNA.

In the original analysis: Estimated nucleated cell counts came from reference gene primer amplification. Generated by immunoSEQ multiplex PCR, the TCRdb table keeps only in-frame clones and is missing some. V, J and clone size reflect that table, while D and trimming were determined from the DNA. This sample carries 95,000 to 150,000 clones, 80% of them seen once, and the ten largest clones take 16%. Germline-derived CDR1 and CDR2 are MGHRA and YSYEKL. The CDR3 is 16 amino acids. Deletions cut 4 bases from V and 0 bases from J, with 16 bases between. The material sequenced was peripheral blood. This clonotype originated in a man in his sixties with active or convalescent COVID-19. This sequence joins TRBV4-1 and TRBJ2-7, with D unresolved. CDR3 protein: CASSRADSDLSYEQYF. CDR3 in DNA: TGCGCCAGCAGCCGAGCCGACTCTGACCTCTCCTACGAGCAGTACTTC.